One and the same sample provided the 5 T cell receptor beta chains below, sequenced in a study of regulatory T cells in long-lasting Graves disease. The time point: persistent/refractory GD, antithyroid drugs over 5 years with positive TRAb. Extracted RNA from PBMCs served as the source of the TCR library. With iRepertoire HTBI primers and Arm-PCR of CDR3 regions, TCR beta libraries were built. TCRdb recomputed calls from the multiplex PCR reads with MiXCR, one row per CDR3 protein. The table includes a few hundred thousand distinct CDR3 sequences, roughly 22% detected once. Specimen: peripheral blood mononuclear cells (PBMCs), collected when the disease was refractory, from a patient treated with antithyroid drugs. Receptors originate from a female donor with Graves disease.

Only a few counts were recorded for this clonotype. This chain links TRBV7-9 with TRBJ2-1; D is uncertain. V lost 4 bases and J lost 0, with 13 bases in between. Germline V gene data show CDR1 as SEHNR and CDR2 as FQNEAQ (reference sequence). This CDR3 region has 16 residues. CDR3 sequence: CASSSRALSSYNEQFF. CDR3 bases: TGTGCCAGCAGCTCCCGGGCCCTTAGCTCCTACAATGAGCAGTTCTTC. The full variable domain, completed using reference TRBV7-9 and TRBJ2-1, is DTGVSQNPRHKITKRGQNVTFRCDPISEHNRLYWYRQTLGQGPEFLTYFQNEAQLEKSRLLSDRFSAERPKGSFSTLEIQRTEQGDSAMYLCASSSRALSSYNEQFFGPGTRLTVL.

The genes are TRBV7-9 and TRBJ2-7; a possible D gene is TRBD2 (5 bases). With 5 bases removed from V and 3 bases from J, the gap between germline ends came to 14 bases. The CDR3 is 14 amino acids. CDR1 is SEHNR, CDR2 FQNEAQ, per germline (reference sequence). The CDR3 loop is CASSQTTAGYEQYF. CDR3 coding DNA: TGTGCCAGCAGCCAGACCACTGCGGGCTACGAGCAGTACTTC.

This rearrangement joins TRBV6-1 to TRBJ1-1; TRBD1 aligns across 8 bases. The V and J ends lost 3 bases and 7 bases, in that order; junction bases with no gene match: 4. The CDR3 loop spans 13 amino acids. Germline values: CDR1 MNHNS, CDR2 SASEGT. CDR3 in amino acids: CASSDQGAVEAFF. The DNA of the CDR3 is TGTGCCAGCAGTGACCAGGGGGCAGTTGAAGCTTTCTTT.

This clonotype was found many times. The chain is built from TRBV20-1 and TRBJ2-7, with 12 bases identical to TRBD2. V lost 6 bases and J lost 2; bases outside the gene matches: 5. Germline CDR1 reads DFQATT; CDR2 reads SNEGSKA (reference sequence). The length of the CDR3 is 14 residues. CDR3 nucleotides: TGCAGTGCCAAACGACTAGCGGGAGCCTACGAGCAGTACTTC. Its protein is CSAKRLAGAYEQYF.

The gene calls are TRBV6-1 and TRBJ2-2; 8 nucleotides line up with TRBD2. The CDR3 is 17 residues long. The germline V gene encodes CDR1 MNHNS and CDR2 SASEGT. J lost 4 bases, V lost 6 bases, and 13 bases had no gene match. CDR3 DNA: TGTGCCAGCAGAAGACGGGGGGGGGAGCTGAGCACCGGGGAGCTGTTTTTT. It codes for CASRRRGGELSTGELFF.